This TCR beta chain was sequenced in a study of T-cell memory formation after mild COVID-19. 5'RACE primed at constant segments yielded TCR alpha and TCR beta cDNA libraries bearing sample barcodes and UMIs. TCRdb fed the 5' RACE reads into MiXCR, producing one record per CDR3 protein. The table records fewer than 200,000 distinct CDR3 sequences, approximately 17% of them present only once. The study's findings and limits: Memory sampled before infection contained some responding clones, suggesting cross-reactive memory joined.

This clonotype turned up a few times. Its antigen is unknown. The receptor comes from a man between 18 and 29 years old who had mild COVID-19 (a few samples of this study predate the infection). Cell type and time point are not known. Sequencing input: PBMCs or a T cell subset sorted from them (not recorded which).

The CDR3 reads CASSDRGRETQYF. CDR3 DNA: TGTGCCAGCAGTGACAGGGGGCGAGAGACCCAGTACTTC. The rearrangement links TRBV6-1 to TRBJ2-5, with 8 bases that match TRBD1. V shed 3 bases and J 4 bases; nucleotides not matched to a gene: 1. Germline V gives CDR1 MNHNS, CDR2 SASEGT. The CDR3 is 13 amino acids.